The present T cell receptor beta chain was sequenced within a study of T cells in Graves' hyperthyroidism and ophthalmopathy. TCR beta CDR3 region amplification was performed from RNA transcripts. First-round RT-PCR targeting the TCR CDR3 was performed with the HTBI primer set. MiXCR was run by TCRdb on the multiplex PCR reads, yielding one entry per CDR3 protein. Among a few hundred thousand distinct CDR3 sequences listed, roughly 46% were seen once. Findings of the study overall: Most expanded thyroid clonotypes above 0.001 also appeared in blood.

Trimming shortened V by 2 bases and J by 4 bases, and 9 bases separated the two germline ends. CDR3 length: 13 residues. Per germline, CDR1 GTSNPN and CDR2 SVGIG (reference sequence). This clonotype has only a few counts. Its antigen is not known. Stable Graves' hyperthyroidism denoted no ophthalmopathy progression over 18 months. Hyperthyroidism had been newly diagnosed in patients aged 18 to 65, and its duration was under 2 months. Uncontrolled infection, other autoimmune disease, pregnancy and lactation each barred patients from inclusion. The V call is TRBV30, the J call TRBJ1-3; D perhaps matches TRBD1 (5 bases). The TCR was taken from a young woman with Graves' hyperthyroidism. Sample: peripheral blood or thyroid tissue (not recorded which). The CDR3 protein is CAWSQRGGNTIYF. CDR3 in DNA: TGTGCCTGGAGTCAGAGGGGCGGAAACACCATATATTTT.